The clone carrying this T cell receptor (beta chain) came up a few times. Its antigen remains unidentified. In TCRdb, the 5' RACE reads were re-called with MiXCR into one record per CDR3 protein. The sample has 110,000 to 150,000 distinct CDR3 sequences, about 6.9% seen once. This entry comes from a study of T cells after yellow fever vaccination. Study as a whole: Each low-cell-number fraction was prepared by means of SMART-Seq v4 Ultra Low Input.

Study-level results: Relatively few clonotypes were ones that appeared in both CD4 and CD8 compartments.

The junction had 4 bases not matched to a gene; V was cut back by 11 bases and J by 0 bases. The CDR3 sequence is 12 residues long. Germline loops: CDR1 KGHSH, CDR2 LQKENI. The chain combines TRBV18 with TRBJ2-7; 7 nucleotides align to TRBD1. Sequenced here: CD4+ T cells sorted from PBMCs, sampled 10 days after the yellow fever booster vaccination. The receptor's source is a man aged 25 to 40 who received the YFV17D yellow fever vaccine. The CDR3 protein is CAGGQSSYEQYF. As DNA, the CDR3 is TGTGCCGGGGGACAGAGCTCCTACGAGCAGTACTTC.